The source of this T cell receptor (beta chain) is a study of graft-versus-host responses after intestinal transplantation. Across the whole study: Those transplanted obtained multivisceral, liver-intestinal, or isolated intestinal grafts.

V was shortened by 2 bases and J by 0 bases, with 20 bases between the two germline ends. This CDR3 comprises 18 residues. Germline V CDR1 and CDR2: MNHNS, SASEGT. Method: immunoSEQ multiplex PCR; TCRdb's copy keeps in-frame clones and lacks some. This sample has tens of thousands of clones, with 91% found just once. General study results and limits: GvH clones detected in recipient marrow included some appearing first in ileum or blood. Across patients carrying graft-donor T cell macrochimerism, allografts held high graft-versus-host to host-versus-graft clonal ratios. Early post-transplant HvG declines were associated with peak circulating GvH clone levels.

The count of this clone is one. Its target is unknown. The V gene is TRBV6-1, the J gene TRBJ2-7; D perhaps matches TRBD2 (6 bases). This TCR derives from a human donor who received an intestinal transplant. This sample comprised unstimulated CD4+ T cells sorted from spleen or lymph node cells, obtained before intestinal transplant. CDR3 region: CASSERSFGVGGSYEQYF. In DNA, the CDR3 is TGTGCCAGCAGTGAAAGGAGTTTTGGGGTGGGGGGCTCCTACGAGCAGTACTTC.